Described below is a single TCR beta chain sequence and its context. No cognate antigen has been identified for it. No base qualities exist here, and no much larger clone lies one base off it. This sample stems from a study of blood T cell repertoires in COVID-19 (dated by TCRdb to 2018 to 2020). For the wider study: The collaborator samples originated in the United States, Italy and Spain and spanned the acute and convalescent phases of COVID-19. The repertoires were made available in a free public database intended to serve as a resource for research on the immune response to SARS-CoV-2. The prospective study material was composed of cDNA or gDNA derived from T cells, B-cell-depleted T cells, or PBMCs. Where HLA class I and class II types were available, the types were taken from metadata supplied by the sample provider, not from assay-based typing. Samples came from the ongoing ImmuneRACE study (first 160 participants) plus 1,254 subjects from 6 global collaborators. Sample metadata almost always included a de-identified subject ID, COVID-19 status, age in years and sex. The dataset comprised deeply sampled blood TCRbeta repertoires from subjects exposed to, actively infected with, or recovered from COVID-19. Paper-wide results and their limitations: The amount of clinical and demographic metadata varied by source and participant and was provided uncurated.

One collaborating source in Seattle enrolled patients during active infection and followed them longitudinally through the course of disease. Whole blood was collected in K2EDTA tubes by collaborating institutions according to the institutions' own protocols. For TCRbeta analysis, collaborators shipped samples in one of three forms: frozen whole blood, isolated PBMCs, or DNA extracted from either of those sample types. Trimming removed 6 bases from V and 10 bases from J, leaving 16 bases between the germline ends. CDR1 and CDR2, per the germline V gene, are MNHEY and SVGAGI. The CDR3, from cysteine to phenylalanine, totals 14 residues. Only the CDR3 DNA stays, 42 bases, in frame from base 1. TCRbeta CDR3 regions were amplified from genomic DNA using the immunoSEQ Assay, a bias-controlled multiplex PCR. The authors' analysis ran thus. Within the assay, amplification of reference gene primers was used to estimate how many nucleated cells each sample contained. To quantify the absolute abundance of each unique TCRbeta CDR3 rearrangement, sequence reads were collapsed and filtered. For each sample, productive Simpson clonality was calculated as the square root of Simpson's diversity index over productive rearrangements. TCRdb took over this immuneACCESS table, retaining in-frame rearrangements with V and J assigned. Such tables are incomplete; in checked studies, under half of the missing clones stem from an unresolved V gene, and the remainder is unexplained. The DNA gave D and trimming, while V, J and clone size come from that table. Recorded for this sample are about 160,000 clones; approximately 93% of them occurred a single time. Together, the top ten hold just under 2% of the sample.

Sequencing was done on a sample of peripheral blood. This receptor was taken from a woman in her sixties with COVID-19, enrolled during active disease. Here the chain combines TRBV6-5 and TRBJ1-6; no confident D gene assignment can be made. CDR3 sequence: CASRPLSMSSPLHF. In nucleotides, the sequence is TGTGCCAGCAGACCCCTCTCTATGAGCTCACCCCTCCACTTT.